This TCR beta chain was documented in a study of control samples from healthy donors and cancer patients. This CDR3 has 16 amino acids. Germline CDR1 reads MNHEY; CDR2 reads SVGAGI. V shed 3 bases and J 4 bases; nucleotides not matched to a gene: 10. Some clones are missing from TCRdb's copy, which holds only in-frame ones; the method was immunoSEQ multiplex PCR. The data contain about 190,000 clones, about 89% of them seen just once; the ten biggest clones take up 1.5% to 2%. The clonotype originates from a man aged 25-45 years in good health. V usage is TRBV6-5 and J usage is TRBJ1-1; 8 positions match TRBD1. Sequenced material: blood. The CDR3 loop reads CASSYSRGRSSTEAFF. The CDR3 nucleotides read TGTGCCAGCAGTTATTCCAGGGGGCGGTCTTCCACTGAAGCTTTCTTT.